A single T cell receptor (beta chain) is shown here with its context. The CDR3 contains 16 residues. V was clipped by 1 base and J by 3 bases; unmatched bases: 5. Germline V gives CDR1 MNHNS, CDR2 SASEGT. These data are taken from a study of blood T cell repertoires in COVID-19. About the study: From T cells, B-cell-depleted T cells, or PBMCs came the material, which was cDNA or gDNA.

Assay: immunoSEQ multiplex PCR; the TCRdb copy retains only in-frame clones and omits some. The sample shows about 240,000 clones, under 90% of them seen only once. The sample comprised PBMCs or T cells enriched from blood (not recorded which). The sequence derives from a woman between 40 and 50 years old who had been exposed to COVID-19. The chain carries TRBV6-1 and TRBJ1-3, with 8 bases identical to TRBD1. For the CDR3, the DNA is TGTGCCAGCAGTGAAGGGGCAGGGGGCGGTGGAAACACCATATATTTT. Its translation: CASSEGAGGGGNTIYF.